Listed below are T cell receptor beta chains from one sample, sequenced in a study of OX40 agonist ivuxolimab in advanced cancers. Here immunoSEQ multiplex PCR was the method, and the copy in TCRdb shows in-frame clones only, minus some. The sample holds about 91,000 clones; 85% to 90% are singletons and the top ten take approximately 1.9%. Sequences were derived from CD4+ or CD8+ T cells sorted from blood, sampled in a trial of the OX40 agonist ivuxolimab. All receptors come from an adult with an advanced solid tumor such as melanoma, head and neck, liver or kidney cancer. Each CDR3 is given with its conserved first and last residue. A D gene is named only where the DNA matches it firmly. Where a row states a size, it is once, few, many or the class of an expanded clone; other rows omit it.

>TRBV11-3|NA|TRBD1|TRBJ2-2
CASSESGTGKSGELFF
TGTGCCAGCAGCGAATCCGGGACAGGGAAATCCGGGGAGCTGTTTTTT
>TRBV29-1|NA|TRBD1|TRBJ2-7
CSVGTGTGTSYEQYF
TGCAGCGTTGGGACCGGGACAGGGACCTCCTACGAGCAGTACTTC
>TRBV29-1|NA|NA|TRBJ2-5
CSVGFGREETQYF
TGCAGCGTTGGCTTCGGCAGGGAAGAGACCCAGTACTTC
>TRBV27|NA|TRBD1|TRBJ1-5
CASSSLTGASNQPQHF
TGTGCCAGCAGTTCCCTGACAGGGGCGAGCAATCAGCCCCAGCATTTT
>TRBV6-5|NA|NA|TRBJ1-4
CASSYSMAAEKLFF
TGTGCCAGCAGTTACTCGATGGCAGCTGAAAAACTGTTTTTT
>TRBV19|once|NA|TRBJ1-5
CASSIGPHSTGNQPQHF
TGTGCCAGTAGTATTGGTCCCCACTCCACGGGCAATCAGCCCCAGCATTTT
>TRBV2|NA|NA|TRBJ1-2
CASSDYQPGDYGYTF
TGTGCCAGCAGTGATTACCAACCCGGGGACTATGGCTACACCTTC
>TRBV9|few|NA|TRBJ1-1
CASSVQGNTEAFF
TGTGCCAGCAGCGTACAGGGGAACACTGAAGCTTTCTTT
>TRBV10-3|NA|NA|TRBJ1-1
CAIAVEPAVNTEAFF
TGTGCCATCGCGGTTGAGCCGGCCGTGAACACTGAAGCTTTCTTT
>TRBV7-6|NA|NA|TRBJ2-6
CASSVSGANVLTF
TGTGCCAGCAGCGTCAGTGGGGCCAACGTCCTGACTTTC
>TRBV16|NA|NA|TRBJ2-1
CASSQGLGLRLSNEQFF
TGTGCCAGCAGCCAGGGACTTGGCTTACGTCTTTCTAATGAGCAGTTCTTC
>TRBV6-6|NA|NA|TRBJ2-7
CASSAHVGLEQYF
TGTGCCAGCAGTGCCCACGTGGGGCTAGAGCAGTACTTC
>TRBV5-1|NA|NA|TRBJ1-5
CASSLGPDSNQPQHF
TGCGCCAGCAGCTTGGGGCCAGATAGCAATCAGCCCCAGCATTTT
>TRBV11-3|NA|NA|TRBJ1-1
CASSLEGNRAFF
TGTGCCAGCAGCTTAGAGGGAAATAGAGCTTTCTTT
>TRBV7-3|few|NA|TRBJ1-1
CASSPLGPNTEAFF
TGTGCCAGCAGCCCCCTGGGTCCGAACACTGAAGCTTTCTTT
>TRBV19|NA|NA|TRBJ1-5
CASSIIGEGINQPQHF
TGTGCCAGTAGTATAATCGGGGAAGGTATCAATCAGCCCCAGCATTTT
>TRBV29-1|NA|TRBD2|TRBJ2-1
CSVKGLAGHNEQFF
TGCAGCGTTAAAGGACTAGCGGGGCACAATGAGCAGTTCTTC
>TRBV19|NA|TRBD1|TRBJ2-1
CASSRDRVSYNEQFF
TGTGCCAGTAGTCGAGACAGGGTGTCTTACAATGAGCAGTTCTTC